This T cell receptor beta chain was documented in a study of shared clonotypes between healthy human individuals. The CDR3 has 14 amino acids. V gave up 5 bases and J gave up 5 bases; unmatched junction bases: 8. Germline values: CDR1 SEHNR, CDR2 FQNEAQ (reference sequence). The table came from immunoSEQ multiplex PCR; TCRdb's copy has only in-frame clones and leaves some out. This sample has roughly 2.2 million clones, with over 90% found just once. This clonotype was sampled from a young man in good health. Some clones in this sample may be carry-over from other donors' samples. The sample taken for sequencing was naive CD4+ T cells from PBMCs. Indicated subset: CD45RA+ positively selected. The chain carries TRBV7-9 and TRBJ1-2, with 7 bases identical to TRBD1. The CDR3 DNA is TGTGCCAGCAGCCGAAACACAGGGGAATATGGCTACACCTTC. Translation gives CASSRNTGEYGYTF.